The sequence of this T cell receptor beta chain was determined in a study of blood T cell repertoires in COVID-19. Participants were placed into cohorts based on the clinical history they reported. This clone was recorded a few times. The ends lost 3 bases at V and 14 bases at J; junction bases unmatched: 15. CDR3 length: 16 residues. CDR1 and CDR2 (germline): LNHNV, YYDKDF (reference sequence). The authors' processing: The authors estimated nucleated cell counts from reference gene primer amplification. Profiling relied on immunoSEQ multiplex PCR, and the TCRdb table lists in-frame clones only, not all of them. V, J and clone size reflect that table, while D and trimming were determined from the DNA. The sample records 310,000 or so clones, approximately 88% being singletons.

This chain connects TRBV15 to TRBJ1-6; TRBD1 aligns across 8 bases. This receptor was taken from a woman aged 40 to 50 who had recovered from COVID-19. The sample comprised PBMCs or T cells enriched from blood (not recorded which). The CDR3 coding sequence is TGTGCCACCAGCAGGAGGGGCGGACAGGGATTGATTACCCTCCACTTT. Its protein is CATSRRGGQGLITLHF.